The sequence of this TCR beta chain was determined in a study of blood T cells in healthy people across ages. Study-wide results and limits: Diversity was estimated from one million T cells, and these estimates were considered underestimates. In these data, TCR beta diversity tracked strongly with naive T cell percentage.

Healthy Caucasian individuals from Russia aged 6 to 90 served as donors. Points on this clonotype: The antigen is unknown.

The germline V gene encodes CDR1 MNHEY and CDR2 SMNVEV (reference sequence). V was clipped by 5 bases and J by 7 bases, with 14 bases between them. CDR3 length equals 14 residues. The second PCR ran about 7 to 12 cycles with a sample-barcoded 5' primer and J-beta primers. MiXCR was run by TCRdb on the 5' RACE reads, yielding one entry per CDR3 protein. The sample yields hundreds of thousands of distinct CDR3 sequences, roughly 41% seen once. Sequencing used blood. The sequence came from an elderly man in good health. V and J are TRBV27 and TRBJ2-2, with TRBD1 as a possible D gene (5 bases). The CDR3 protein is CASSHQGLGGELFF. CDR3 DNA: TGTGCCAGCAGTCACCAGGGCTTGGGCGGGGAGCTGTTTTTT.